This passage covers 18 T cell receptor beta chains from one sample sequenced in a study of OX40 agonist ivuxolimab in advanced cancers. Clones were read by immunoSEQ multiplex PCR, and TCRdb kept only the in-frame ones, dropping some. The sample has some 90,000 clones; approximately 91% are singletons. The material was CD4+ or CD8+ T cells sorted from blood, obtained in a trial of the OX40 agonist ivuxolimab. These receptors came from an adult with an advanced solid tumor such as melanoma, head and neck, liver or kidney cancer.

The rearrangement joins TRBV6-6 to TRBJ2-7; D is perhaps TRBD1 or TRBD2 (5 bases each). Germline CDR1 reads MNHNY; CDR2 reads SVGAGI (reference sequence). Trimming stripped 7 bases from V and 0 bases from J, with 16 bases between. This CDR3 is built from 15 residues. The CDR3 DNA sequence: TGTGCCAGCATACTACGTGGGGGAAACTCCTACGAGCAGTACTTC. This gives the protein CASILRGGNSYEQYF.

This clone was detected only once. V gene TRBV5-4 combines with J gene TRBJ2-1; 10 nucleotides agree with TRBD2. V trimming: 2 bases; J trimming: 7 bases; junction bases outside the gene matches: 9. This CDR3 is 16 amino acids long. CDR1 and CDR2 from the germline V gene are SGHNT and YYREEE (reference sequence). The CDR3 coding sequence is TGTGCCAGCAGCTTCCGCAGCGGGAGGGTCTTTAATGAGCAGTTCTTC. Translated, it gives CASSFRSGRVFNEQFF.

The gene calls are TRBV7-2 and TRBJ2-3; 11 bases match TRBD2. The CDR3 runs to 18 residues. CDR1 is SGHTA and CDR2 is FQGNSA in the germline V gene. J was trimmed by 1 base and V by 5 bases; bases with no gene match: 11. In nucleotides, the CDR3 is TGTGCCAGCAGCCCCCGTGCTAGCGGGGGGACCCGCACAGATACGCAGTATTTT. It specifies CASSPRASGGTRTDTQYF.

This chain uses TRBV7-8 with TRBJ2-5; 16 nucleotides align to TRBD2. CDR1 is SGHVS and CDR2 is FQNEAQ in the germline V gene. V gave up 5 bases and J gave up 5 bases; unmatched junction bases: 11. This CDR3 has 18 residues. The CDR3 here is CASSTPGTSGRARETQYF. CDR3 sequence (DNA): TGTGCCAGCAGCACCCCCGGGACTAGCGGGAGGGCCCGGGAGACCCAGTACTTC.

This chain connects TRBV21-1 to TRBJ2-7; TRBD1 reflects the table's D call only, with no check against the DNA. TRBV21-1 is termed a pseudogene. There are 14 residues in the CDR3. CDR3 region: CASSLPGQGGEQYF. The DNA for the CDR3 is TGTGCCAGCAGCCTTCCGGGACAGGGGGGCGAGCAGTACTTC.

This chain links TRBV5-8 with TRBJ2-1; D might be TRBD2 (6 bases). CDR1 is SGHTS, CDR2 YDEGEE, per germline. Trimming left V 0 bases short and J 1 base short, with 17 bases between. The CDR3 has 18 amino acids. CDR3 coding DNA: TGTGCCAGCAGCTTGGCGACCCACCCCGGGGGTTCCTACAATGAGCAGTTCTTC. Its translation is CASSLATHPGGSYNEQFF.

This chain connects TRBV2 to TRBJ1-5; possibly TRBD1 for D (6 bases). With 7 bases removed from V and 7 bases from J, the gap between germline ends came to 11 bases. The CDR3 has 12 amino acids. Germline lookup yields CDR1 SNHLY and CDR2 FYNNEI. The CDR3 protein is CASNREFQPQHF. In DNA form, the CDR3 reads TGTGCCAGCAACAGGGAATTCCAGCCCCAGCATTTT.

V gene TRBV2 combines with J gene TRBJ2-7; TRBD2 matches at 10 bases. J lost 5 bases, V lost 6 bases, and 10 bases had no gene match. This CDR3 has 15 residues. From germline, CDR1 is SNHLY and CDR2 FYNNEI. CDR3 protein: CASRGPSGSWDEQYF. The CDR3 coding sequence is TGTGCCAGCAGGGGACCTAGCGGGAGTTGGGACGAGCAGTACTTC.

The CDR3 DNA is TGTGCCAGCAGCGTAAGCACAGATACGCAGTATTTT. Translation gives CASSVSTDTQYF. The chain uses TRBV5-4 and TRBJ2-3; D not resolved. Germline values: CDR1 SGHNT, CDR2 YYREEE (reference sequence). Trimming stripped 4 bases from V and 0 bases from J, with 3 bases between. The CDR3 totals 12 residues.

The rearrangement links TRBV15 to TRBJ2-5; 7 bases are a match to TRBD1. Germline CDR1 and CDR2: LNHNV and YYDKDF (reference sequence). The ends lost 2 bases at V and 4 bases at J; junction bases unmatched: 4. The CDR3 extends over 14 amino acids. The CDR3 coding sequence is TGTGCCACCAGCAGACCGACAGGGATAGAGACCCAGTACTTC. It encodes CATSRPTGIETQYF. The whole variable domain, filled in from reference TRBV15 and TRBJ2-5, reads DAMVIQNPRYQVTQFGKPVTLSCSQTLNHNVMYWYQQKSSQAPKLLFHYYDKDFNNEADTPDNFQSRRPNTSFCFLDIRSPGLGDTAMYLCATSRPTGIETQYFGPGTRLLVL.

V and J are TRBV10-3 and TRBJ2-5, with 7 bases lining up with TRBD2. Germline V gene sequence: CDR1 ENHRY, CDR2 SYGVKD. CDR3 size: 16 residues. V lost 3 bases and J lost 3; bases outside the gene matches: 10. The CDR3 sequence: CAISEGASSGKETQYF. CDR3 nucleotide sequence: TGTGCCATCAGTGAAGGAGCGTCCAGCGGGAAAGAGACCCAGTACTTC.

The chain is built from TRBV2 and TRBJ2-2; D not certain. The germline V and J ends were trimmed by 5 bases and 1 base, with 8 bases remaining between them. Germline values: CDR1 SNHLY, CDR2 FYNNEI. The CDR3 extends over 14 amino acids. The CDR3 sequence is CASSPLENTGELFF. The CDR3 DNA follows: TGTGCCAGCAGTCCCTTGGAGAACACCGGGGAGCTGTTTTTT.

The chain combines TRBV6-4 with TRBJ2-1; TRBD2 matches at 8 bases. This CDR3 contains 15 residues. Trimming removed 5 bases from V and 4 bases from J; junction bases left unmatched: 7. The V gene's germline CDR1 is MRHNA and CDR2 SNTAGT. The CDR3 coding sequence is TGTGCCAGCAGTCGGAGCGGGAGCACTTACAATGAGCAGTTCTTC. Its protein product is CASSRSGSTYNEQFF.

The chain has TRBV5-4 and TRBJ1-2; TRBD1 might be the D (5 bases). CDR1 and CDR2 from the germline V gene are SGHNT and YYREEE (reference sequence). CDR3 length equals 15 residues. The ends were cut back, 4 bases at V and 4 bases at J, with 17 bases in the middle. In DNA, the CDR3 is TGTGCCAGCAGCCAAGCCAGAACAGGCCTCTATGGCTACACCTTC. Translated, it gives CASSQARTGLYGYTF.

The J gene is TRBJ2-2, the V gene TRBV2; 10 nucleotides agree with TRBD2. The CDR3 length is 17 residues. Germline V gives CDR1 SNHLY, CDR2 FYNNEI. V lost 2 bases and J lost 5; bases outside the gene matches: 8. CDR3 loop: CASSERLAGVGTGELFF. CDR3 in DNA: TGTGCCAGCAGTGAACGGCTAGCGGGAGTAGGGACCGGGGAGCTGTTTTTT.

This rearrangement joins TRBV28 to TRBJ2-3, with D perhaps matching TRBD2 (5 bases). From germline, CDR1 is MDHEN and CDR2 SYDVKM. The CDR3 spans 14 residues. V gave up 2 bases and J gave up 1 base, with 7 bases separating them. CDR3 nucleotide sequence: TGTGCCAGCAGTTTAAGCGGAGGCACAGATACGCAGTATTTT. It is translated as CASSLSGGTDTQYF.

V is TRBV25-1 and J is TRBJ2-7, with D perhaps TRBD1 (6 bases). Germline V gives CDR1 MGHDK, CDR2 SYGVNS. The CDR3 runs to 12 residues. V was pared by 4 bases and J by 6 bases, with 10 bases between. CDR3 protein: CASSVPRGEQYF. The CDR3 coding sequence is TGTGCCAGCAGTGTCCCCAGGGGCGAGCAGTACTTC.

This clone was recorded only once. For the CDR3, the DNA is TGTGCCAGCAGCCCGGGAATCAACGCGGGCTACACCTTC. This codes for CASSPGINAGYTF. V gene TRBV5-6 combines with J gene TRBJ1-2, with D uncertain. V was trimmed by 4 bases and J by 8 bases, leaving 15 bases between them. This CDR3 is 13 amino acids long. CDR1 and CDR2 from the germline V gene are SGHDT and YYEEEE.